This T cell receptor (beta chain) was recovered during a study of cytomegalovirus exposure and HLA in healthy donors. The study's findings and limits: In vitro checks showed that three CMV-associated chains really do target CMV antigens. In an earlier analysis, about 87% or about 30%: the productive usage of most TCR beta V segments. The dataset shows that most TCR sequences were rare, while some public TCRs occurred in many donors. Analyzed later, association rates of TCRs varied across HLA loci, with DRB1 most and HLA-C fewest.

PCR was performed using 60 Vbeta and 13 Jbeta primers. TCRdb's copy holds only in-frame clones and misses some; the assay was immunoSEQ multiplex PCR. Found here are 150,000 or so clones; the top ten clones hold over 2%. There are 13 residues in the CDR3. V shed 5 bases, J shed 4 bases, and the junction held 4 bases outside the gene matches. Germline V gene sequence: CDR1 SGHAT, CDR2 FQNNGV. About this clone itself: Its specificity is not known.

The chain uses TRBV11-2 and TRBJ2-5, with 7 bases identical to TRBD1. The sequence came from a woman under 30 in good health and CMV-seronegative. The material sequenced was PBMCs. The CDR3 reads CASSRDRLETQYF. DNA for the CDR3: TGTGCCAGCAGCCGGGACAGACTAGAGACCCAGTACTTC.